Following are 13 T cell receptor beta chains from one sample sequenced in a study of shared clonotypes between healthy human individuals. Terminally differentiated effector memory CD45RA+ cells were excluded from the naive CD8 cells, which were CD45RO-negative and positively selected for CCR7. Profiling relied on immunoSEQ multiplex PCR, and the TCRdb table lists in-frame clones only, not all of them. The sample holds around 1.9 million clones; roughly 93% are singletons and the top ten take more than 1.5%. Sequencing used naive CD8+ T cells from PBMCs. The receptors derive from a man aged 18 to 29 in good health. Some clones in this sample may be carry-over from other donors' samples.

The chain has TRBV27 and TRBJ2-7, with 7 bases identical to TRBD1. The V gene end was trimmed by 5 bases and the J gene end by 7 bases; junction bases not matched to a gene: 14. The V gene's germline CDR1 is MNHEY and CDR2 SMNVEV (reference sequence). The CDR3 sequence is 15 residues long. CDR3 sequence reads: CASSDPRGNLWEQYF. Written as DNA, the CDR3 is TGTGCCAGCAGTGACCCCAGGGGGAACTTATGGGAGCAGTACTTC.

The J gene is TRBJ2-7, the V gene TRBV13; TRBD1 aligns across 8 bases. Per germline, CDR1 PRHDT and CDR2 FYEKMQ (reference sequence). The V segment lost 4 bases and the J segment 2 bases; nucleotides outside the gene matches: 7. This CDR3 contains 15 residues. CDR3 region: CASSYGTGNTYEQYF. CDR3 nucleotide sequence: TGTGCCAGCAGCTACGGGACAGGCAATACCTACGAGCAGTACTTC. The full variable domain, completed using reference TRBV13 and TRBJ2-7, is AAGVIQSPRHLIKEKRETATLKCYPIPRHDTVYWYQQGPGQDPQFLISFYEKMQSDKGSIPDRFSAQQFSDYHSELNMSSLELGDSALYFCASSYGTGNTYEQYFGPGTRLTVT.

J is TRBJ2-1 and V is TRBV4-2; D unresolved. Germline V gene sequence: CDR1 LGHNA, CDR2 YNFKEQ. Trimming took 0 bases from V and 3 from J, leaving 12 bases between them. The CDR3 length is 16 residues. CDR3 protein: CASSQDLATNYNEQFF. The CDR3 nucleotides are TGTGCCAGCAGCCAAGATCTGGCTACCAACTACAATGAGCAGTTCTTC.

This chain links TRBV7-2 with TRBJ2-7; D is perhaps TRBD1 or TRBD2 (6 bases each). Trimming cost V 6 bases and J 5 bases, with 20 bases left between them. The length of the CDR3 is 15 residues. The germline gives CDR1 SGHTA, CDR2 FQGNSA. The CDR3 here is CASRPLGGSQNEQYF. CDR3 sequence (DNA): TGTGCCAGCAGGCCCCTAGGGGGGAGTCAGAACGAGCAGTACTTC.

The chain combines TRBV11-2 with TRBJ2-1, with a weak D call TRBD1 (5 bases). The V end lost 0 bases, the J end lost 4 bases, and 10 bases lay between the germline ends. The CDR3 is 15 residues long. Germline CDR1 reads SGHAT; CDR2 reads FQNNGV. The CDR3 protein is CASSLDLTVYNEQFF. CDR3 in DNA: TGTGCCAGCAGCTTAGATCTGACAGTTTACAATGAGCAGTTCTTC. The variable domain in full, completed from reference TRBV11-2 and TRBJ2-1, reads EAGVAQSPRYKIIEKRQSVAFWCNPISGHATLYWYQQILGQGPKLLIQFQNNGVVDDSQLPKDRFSAERLKGVDSTLKIQPAKLEDSAVYLCASSLDLTVYNEQFFGPGTRLTVL.

The rearrangement uses TRBV4-1 and TRBJ1-5; tentatively, D is TRBD1 (5 bases). The CDR3 has 17 amino acids. The V gene lost 1 base and the J gene lost 1 base, with 14 bases spanning the gap. The germline CDR1 and CDR2 sequences are MGHRA and YSYEKL. The CDR3 here is CASSQGAGEVSNQPQHF. The CDR3 nucleotides read TGCGCCAGCAGCCAAGGTGCGGGGGAGGTGAGCAATCAGCCCCAGCATTTT.

This chain links TRBV4-3 with TRBJ2-1; 10 bases are a match to TRBD2. Losses at the gene ends were 0 bases for V and 9 bases for J; bases not matched to a gene: 17. This CDR3 is built from 19 residues. CDR1 is LGHNA, CDR2 YSLEER, per germline. The CDR3 bases are TGCGCCAGCAGCCAAGATCCGGGTTTTGCGGCTAGCGGGAGAGGTGAGCAGTTCTTC. This sequence encodes CASSQDPGFAASGRGEQFF.

The chain is built from TRBV7-9 and TRBJ1-2, with D perhaps matching TRBD1 (6 bases). Germline lookup yields CDR1 SEHNR and CDR2 FQNEAQ (reference sequence). Trimming pared 6 bases from V and 8 bases from J, leaving 22 bases between. The CDR3 extends over 15 amino acids. Written as DNA, the CDR3 is TGTGCCAGCAGACCAGGGGCGGCAGGGGATACCGGCTACACCTTC. Residues: CASRPGAAGDTGYTF.

V is TRBV6-5 and J is TRBJ2-1; 7 positions match TRBD1. Germline V gene data show CDR1 as MNHEY and CDR2 as SVGAGI. V lost 5 bases and J lost 7; bases outside the gene matches: 8. This CDR3 has 14 residues. In DNA form, the CDR3 reads TGTGCCAGCAGTATAGACAGGGTTGGGAATGAGCAGTTCTTC. Translated: CASSIDRVGNEQFF.

The chain employs TRBV7-2 and TRBJ2-1; 9 bases align to TRBD2. CDR1 and CDR2 (germline): SGHTA, FQGNSA. V lost 5 bases, J lost 3 bases, and 11 bases stayed unmatched. The CDR3 runs 17 residues. The CDR3 nucleotides are TGTGCCAGCAGCCCCTGGGGCGGGAGGGCCGTCTACAATGAGCAGTTCTTC. This gives the protein CASSPWGGRAVYNEQFF.

The table lists this clone with a count of one. The CDR3 is CASSTKDTLNTGELFF. CDR3 sequence (DNA): TGTGCCAGCAGCACCAAGGACACCTTGAACACCGGGGAGCTGTTTTTT. The chain employs TRBV7-2 and TRBJ2-2; a possible D gene is TRBD1 (5 bases). Trimming removed 5 bases from V and 1 base from J, with 14 bases in between. The CDR3 is made up of 16 amino acids. In germline, CDR1 is SGHTA, CDR2 FQGNSA.

The V and J genes are TRBV27 and TRBJ1-1; D is unclear. The CDR3 is made up of 14 amino acids. Germline V gene lookup returns CDR1 MNHEY and CDR2 SMNVEV (reference sequence). V shed 1 base and J shed 1 base, with 7 bases lying between them. The CDR3 here is CASSLYHQNTEAFF. DNA for the CDR3: TGTGCCAGCAGTTTATATCACCAGAACACTGAAGCTTTCTTT.

This chain uses TRBV28 with TRBJ2-1; D is possibly TRBD1 (5 bases). CDR1 and CDR2 (germline): MDHEN, SYDVKM. Trimming pared 10 bases from V and 8 bases from J, leaving 15 bases between. The CDR3 is 12 residues long. CDR3 protein: CATQGWGHEQFF. Written as DNA, the CDR3 is TGTGCCACCCAGGGTTGGGGCCATGAGCAGTTCTTC.